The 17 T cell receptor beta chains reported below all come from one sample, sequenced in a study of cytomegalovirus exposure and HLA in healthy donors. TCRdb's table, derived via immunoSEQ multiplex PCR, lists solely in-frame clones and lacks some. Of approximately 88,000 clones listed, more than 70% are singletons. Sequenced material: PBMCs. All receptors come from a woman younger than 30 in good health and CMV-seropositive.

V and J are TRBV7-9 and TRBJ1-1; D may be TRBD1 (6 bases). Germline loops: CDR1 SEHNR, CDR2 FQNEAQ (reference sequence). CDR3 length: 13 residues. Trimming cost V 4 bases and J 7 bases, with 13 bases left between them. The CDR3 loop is CASSYWTAYEAFF. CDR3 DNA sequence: TGTGCCAGCAGCTACTGGACAGCTTATGAAGCTTTCTTT.

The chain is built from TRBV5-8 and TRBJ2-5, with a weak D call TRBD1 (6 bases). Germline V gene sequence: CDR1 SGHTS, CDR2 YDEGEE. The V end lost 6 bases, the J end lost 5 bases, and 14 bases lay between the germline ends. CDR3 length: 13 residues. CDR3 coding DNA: TGTGCCAGCACCCGATCGGACAGCGAGACCCAGTACTTC. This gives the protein CASTRSDSETQYF.

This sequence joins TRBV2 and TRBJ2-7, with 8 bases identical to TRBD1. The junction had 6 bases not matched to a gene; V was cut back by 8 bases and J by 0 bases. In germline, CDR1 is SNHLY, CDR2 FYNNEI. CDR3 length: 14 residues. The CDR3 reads CASARDRSSYEQYF. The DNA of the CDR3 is TGTGCCAGCGCAAGGGACAGGAGCTCCTACGAGCAGTACTTC.

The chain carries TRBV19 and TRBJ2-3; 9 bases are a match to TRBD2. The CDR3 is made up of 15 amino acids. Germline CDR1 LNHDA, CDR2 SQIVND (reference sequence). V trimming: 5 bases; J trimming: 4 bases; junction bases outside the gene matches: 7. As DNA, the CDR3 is TGTGCCAGTAGTTCCGCGGGGGGGCGCGCAGATACGCAGTATTTT. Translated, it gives CASSSAGGRADTQYF.

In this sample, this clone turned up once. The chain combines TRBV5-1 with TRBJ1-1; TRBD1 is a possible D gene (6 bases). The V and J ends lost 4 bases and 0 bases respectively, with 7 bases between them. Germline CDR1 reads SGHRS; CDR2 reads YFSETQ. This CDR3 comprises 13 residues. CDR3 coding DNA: TGCGCCAGCAGCGGGGGCTTGAACACTGAAGCTTTCTTT. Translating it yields CASSGGLNTEAFF.

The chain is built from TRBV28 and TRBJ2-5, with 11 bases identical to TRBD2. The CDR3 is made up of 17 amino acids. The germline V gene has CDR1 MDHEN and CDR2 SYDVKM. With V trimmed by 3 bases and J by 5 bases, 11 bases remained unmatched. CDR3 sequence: CASSFTSGGLDRETQYF. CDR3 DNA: TGTGCCAGCAGTTTCACTAGCGGGGGCCTCGACCGGGAGACCCAGTACTTC. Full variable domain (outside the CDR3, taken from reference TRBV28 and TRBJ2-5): DVKVTQSSRYLVKRTGEKVFLECVQDMDHENMFWYRQDPGLGLRLIYFSYDVKMKEKGDIPEGYSVSREKKERFSLILESASTNQTSMYLCASSFTSGGLDRETQYFGPGTRLLVL.

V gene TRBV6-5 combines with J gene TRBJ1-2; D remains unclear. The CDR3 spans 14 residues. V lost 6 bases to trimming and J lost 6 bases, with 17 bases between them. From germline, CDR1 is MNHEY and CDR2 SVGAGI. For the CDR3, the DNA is TGTGCCAGCAGCGCTCGTACACCCACCAATGGCTACACCTTC. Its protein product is CASSARTPTNGYTF.

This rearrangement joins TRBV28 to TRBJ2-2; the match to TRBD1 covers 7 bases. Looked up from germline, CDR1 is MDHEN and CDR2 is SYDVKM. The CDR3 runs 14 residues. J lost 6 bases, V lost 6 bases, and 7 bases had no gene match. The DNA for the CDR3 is TGTGCCAGCAGAACGACAGGGCCGTCCGGGGAGCTGTTTTTT. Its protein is CASRTTGPSGELFF.

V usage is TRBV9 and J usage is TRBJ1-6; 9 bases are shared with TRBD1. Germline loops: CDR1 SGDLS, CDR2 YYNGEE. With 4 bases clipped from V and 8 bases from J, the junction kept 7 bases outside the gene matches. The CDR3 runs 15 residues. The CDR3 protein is CASSIRDREDSPLHF. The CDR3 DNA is TGTGCCAGCAGCATCCGGGACAGGGAGGATTCACCCCTCCACTTT.

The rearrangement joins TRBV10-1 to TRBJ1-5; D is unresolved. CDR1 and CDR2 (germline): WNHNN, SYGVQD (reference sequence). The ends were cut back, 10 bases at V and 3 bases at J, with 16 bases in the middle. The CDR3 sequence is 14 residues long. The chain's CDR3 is CANVNPRVNQPQHF. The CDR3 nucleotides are TGCGCCAACGTGAACCCTCGGGTCAATCAGCCCCAGCATTTT.

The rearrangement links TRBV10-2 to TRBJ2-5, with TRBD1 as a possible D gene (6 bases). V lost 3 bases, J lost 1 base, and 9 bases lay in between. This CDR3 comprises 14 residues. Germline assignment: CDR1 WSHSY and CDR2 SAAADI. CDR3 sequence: CASSDRQAQETQYF. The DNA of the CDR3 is TGCGCCAGCAGTGACAGACAGGCCCAAGAGACCCAGTACTTC.

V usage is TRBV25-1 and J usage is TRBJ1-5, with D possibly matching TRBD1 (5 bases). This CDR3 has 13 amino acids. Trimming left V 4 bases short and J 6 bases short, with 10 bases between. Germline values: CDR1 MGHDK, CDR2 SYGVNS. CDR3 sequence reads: CASSARDSQPQHF. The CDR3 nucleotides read TGTGCCAGCAGTGCCAGGGATAGTCAGCCCCAGCATTTT. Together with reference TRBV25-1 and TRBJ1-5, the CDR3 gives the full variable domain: EADIYQTPRYLVIGTGKKITLECSQTMGHDKMYWYQQDPGMELHLIHYSYGVNSTEKGDLSSESTVSRIRTEHFPLTLESARPSHTSQYLCASSARDSQPQHFGDGTRLSIL.

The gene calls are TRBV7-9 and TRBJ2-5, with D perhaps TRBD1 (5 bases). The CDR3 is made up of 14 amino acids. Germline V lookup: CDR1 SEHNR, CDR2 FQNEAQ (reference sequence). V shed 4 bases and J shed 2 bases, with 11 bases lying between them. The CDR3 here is CASSSTAQQETQYF. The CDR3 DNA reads TGTGCCAGCAGCTCGACAGCTCAGCAAGAGACCCAGTACTTC.

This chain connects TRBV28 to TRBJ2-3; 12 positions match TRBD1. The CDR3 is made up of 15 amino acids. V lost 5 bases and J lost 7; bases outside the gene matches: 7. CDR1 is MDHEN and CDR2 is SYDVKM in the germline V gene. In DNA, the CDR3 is TGTGCCAGCAGTCCGGGACAGGGGGCCTCGCATACGCAGTATTTT. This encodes CASSPGQGASHTQYF. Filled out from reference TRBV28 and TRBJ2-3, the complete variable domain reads DVKVTQSSRYLVKRTGEKVFLECVQDMDHENMFWYRQDPGLGLRLIYFSYDVKMKEKGDIPEGYSVSREKKERFSLILESASTNQTSMYLCASSPGQGASHTQYFGPGTRLTVL.

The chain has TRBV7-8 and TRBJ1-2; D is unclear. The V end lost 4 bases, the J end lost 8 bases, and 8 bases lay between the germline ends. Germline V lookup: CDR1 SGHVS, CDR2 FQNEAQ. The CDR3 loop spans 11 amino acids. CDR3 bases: TGTGCCAGCAGCTCGAGTTGGGGCTACACCTTC. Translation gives CASSSSWGYTF.

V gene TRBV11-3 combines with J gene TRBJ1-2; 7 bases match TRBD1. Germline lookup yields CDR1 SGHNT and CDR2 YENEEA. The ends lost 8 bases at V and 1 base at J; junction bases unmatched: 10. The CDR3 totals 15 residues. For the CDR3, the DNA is TGTGCCAGCCTACGGGGACAGAGATATAACTATGGCTACACCTTC. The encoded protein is CASLRGQRYNYGYTF.

CDR3 sequence: CASSPARTVSGNTIYF. For the CDR3, the DNA is TGTGCCAGCAGCCCCGCCCGTACAGTCTCTGGAAACACCATATATTTT. V is TRBV7-9 and J is TRBJ1-3, with D unclear. Germline loops: CDR1 SEHNR, CDR2 FQNEAQ (reference sequence). CDR3 size: 16 residues. V lost 5 bases and J lost 0, with 14 bases in between.